A selection of T cell receptor beta chains follows, all from one sample in a study of blood T cell repertoires in COVID-19. The table came from immunoSEQ multiplex PCR; TCRdb's copy has only in-frame clones and leaves some out. The sample yields approximately 190,000 clones, approximately 79% seen once. The sequenced material came from peripheral blood. The origin of the receptors is a man aged 25 to 40 with active or convalescent COVID-19. Both conserved end residues are part of each CDR3. Each record gives: CDR3 length, D gene, clone size, J gene, V gene, CDR3 protein, CDR3 DNA. D genes are given only for firm matches. Only part of the rows carry a size: once, few, many, or a class if the clone is expanded.

CDR3 length: 15
D gene: -
clone size: few
J gene: TRBJ2-7
V gene: TRBV6-2/TRBV6-3
CDR3 protein: CASSSSKPLPTEQYF
CDR3 DNA: TGTGCCAGCAGTTCCTCCAAGCCACTCCCCACCGAGCAGTACTTC

CDR3 length: 15
D gene: TRBD1
clone size: -
J gene: TRBJ2-7
V gene: TRBV9
CDR3 protein: CASSVAGTALYEQYF
CDR3 DNA: TGTGCCAGCAGCGTCGCAGGGACAGCGCTGTACGAGCAGTACTTC

CDR3 length: 17
D gene: TRBD1
clone size: -
J gene: TRBJ1-5
V gene: TRBV5-1
CDR3 protein: CASSPGTAVGGNQPQHF
CDR3 DNA: TGCGCCAGCAGCCCTGGGACAGCCGTGGGAGGCAATCAGCCCCAGCATTTT

CDR3 length: 11
D gene: -
clone size: once
J gene: TRBJ1-2
V gene: TRBV6-5
CDR3 protein: CASTDNSGYTF
CDR3 DNA: TGTGCCAGCACCGATAACTCTGGCTACACCTTC

CDR3 length: 14
D gene: -
clone size: once
J gene: TRBJ1-5
V gene: TRBV13
CDR3 protein: CASSLGAGLRPQHF
CDR3 DNA: TGTGCCAGCAGCTTAGGGGCAGGGTTGAGGCCCCAGCATTTT

CDR3 length: 15
D gene: -
clone size: -
J gene: TRBJ1-3
V gene: TRBV5-1
CDR3 protein: CASSPGERSGNTIYF
CDR3 DNA: TGCGCCAGCAGCCCGGGGGAACGCTCTGGAAACACCATATATTTT

CDR3 length: 16
D gene: TRBD1
clone size: -
J gene: TRBJ2-3
V gene: TRBV6-5
CDR3 protein: CASSYSGDSWADTQYF
CDR3 DNA: TGTGCCAGCAGTTACTCCGGGGACAGTTGGGCAGATACGCAGTATTTT

CDR3 length: 16
D gene: TRBD1
clone size: -
J gene: TRBJ2-1
V gene: TRBV19
CDR3 protein: CASSISRQGPYNEQFF
CDR3 DNA: TGTGCCAGTAGTATTAGCCGACAGGGACCATACAATGAGCAGTTCTTC

CDR3 length: 19
D gene: -
clone size: -
J gene: TRBJ1-6
V gene: TRBV21-1
CDR3 protein: CASSKARGDRGSYNSPLHF
CDR3 DNA: TGTGCCAGCAGCAAAGCACGCGGCGACAGGGGTTCCTATAATTCACCCCTCCACTTT

CDR3 length: 17
D gene: -
clone size: -
J gene: TRBJ2-1
V gene: TRBV4-3
CDR3 protein: CASSPEPGVDTYNEQFF
CDR3 DNA: TGCGCCAGCAGCCCAGAACCCGGGGTCGACACCTACAATGAGCAGTTCTTC

CDR3 length: 16
D gene: TRBD1
clone size: -
J gene: TRBJ1-3
V gene: TRBV3-1/TRBV3-2
CDR3 protein: CASSQTGTGAGNTIYF
CDR3 DNA: TGTGCCAGCAGCCAAACCGGGACAGGTGCTGGAAACACCATATATTTT

CDR3 length: 12
D gene: -
clone size: -
J gene: TRBJ1-2
V gene: TRBV12-3/TRBV12-4
CDR3 protein: CASSLGRGGYTF
CDR3 DNA: TGTGCCAGCAGTTTAGGGCGGGGAGGCTACACCTTC

CDR3 length: 15
D gene: -
clone size: -
J gene: TRBJ1-4
V gene: TRBV30
CDR3 protein: CAWSGMGGGREKLFF
CDR3 DNA: TGTGCCTGGAGTGGAATGGGAGGGGGACGAGAAAAACTGTTTTTT

CDR3 length: 16
D gene: TRBD2
clone size: -
J gene: TRBJ2-5
V gene: TRBV9
CDR3 protein: CASSVSPPGGQETQYF
CDR3 DNA: TGTGCCAGCAGCGTATCCCCACCGGGGGGCCAAGAGACCCAGTACTTC

CDR3 length: 15
D gene: TRBD2
clone size: -
J gene: TRBJ2-1
V gene: TRBV27
CDR3 protein: CASTPLAGAYNEQFF
CDR3 DNA: TGTGCCAGCACCCCTCTAGCGGGGGCCTACAATGAGCAGTTCTTC

CDR3 length: 13
D gene: -
clone size: -
J gene: TRBJ1-1
V gene: TRBV9
CDR3 protein: CASSVGGATEAFF
CDR3 DNA: TGTGCCAGCAGCGTAGGTGGGGCCACTGAAGCTTTCTTT

CDR3 length: 16
D gene: TRBD1
clone size: -
J gene: TRBJ2-2
V gene: TRBV5-6
CDR3 protein: CASSPTQGAGTGELFF
CDR3 DNA: TGTGCCAGCAGCCCTACCCAGGGGGCAGGCACCGGGGAGCTGTTTTTT

CDR3 length: 12
D gene: -
clone size: -
J gene: TRBJ1-1
V gene: TRBV27
CDR3 protein: CASSTTNRAAFF
CDR3 DNA: TGTGCCAGCAGCACGACTAACAGGGCCGCTTTCTTT

CDR3 length: 14
D gene: TRBD1
clone size: -
J gene: TRBJ1-2
V gene: TRBV28
CDR3 protein: CASSLLTGAYGYTF
CDR3 DNA: TGTGCCAGCAGTCTTTTGACAGGGGCCTATGGCTACACCTTC

CDR3 length: 14
D gene: -
clone size: -
J gene: TRBJ1-1
V gene: TRBV9
CDR3 protein: CASSPRQVNTEAFF
CDR3 DNA: TGTGCCAGCAGCCCTCGACAGGTCAACACTGAAGCTTTCTTT

CDR3 length: 13
D gene: -
clone size: -
J gene: TRBJ2-3
V gene: TRBV12-3/TRBV12-4
CDR3 protein: CASSLVLGDTQYF
CDR3 DNA: TGTGCCAGCAGTTTAGTTCTCGGGGATACGCAGTATTTT

CDR3 length: 15
D gene: TRBD1
clone size: -
J gene: TRBJ1-5
V gene: TRBV28
CDR3 protein: CASSSSTGKGQPQHF
CDR3 DNA: TGTGCCAGCAGTTCCTCGACAGGGAAGGGGCAGCCCCAGCATTTT

CDR3 length: 18
D gene: TRBD1
clone size: -
J gene: TRBJ1-2
V gene: TRBV24-1
CDR3 protein: CATSLSPGQGAQAAGYTF
CDR3 DNA: TGTGCCACCAGTCTCTCACCGGGACAGGGGGCGCAGGCAGCTGGCTACACCTTC

CDR3 length: 16
D gene: -
clone size: few
J gene: TRBJ2-6
V gene: TRBV6-4
CDR3 protein: CASSAAGASGANVLTF
CDR3 DNA: TGTGCCAGCAGTGCGGCAGGGGCCTCTGGGGCCAACGTCCTGACTTTC

CDR3 length: 14
D gene: -
clone size: -
J gene: TRBJ1-1
V gene: TRBV7-2
CDR3 protein: CASSLSQGYTEAFF
CDR3 DNA: TGTGCCAGCAGCTTGTCTCAGGGTTACACTGAAGCTTTCTTT

CDR3 length: 16
D gene: TRBD2
clone size: once
J gene: TRBJ2-5
V gene: TRBV5-1
CDR3 protein: CASSLQPPRGQETQYF
CDR3 DNA: TGCGCCAGCAGCTTGCAACCCCCGCGGGGGCAAGAGACCCAGTACTTC

CDR3 length: 13
D gene: TRBD1
clone size: -
J gene: TRBJ2-7
V gene: TRBV6-5
CDR3 protein: CASGQGYPYEQYF
CDR3 DNA: TGTGCCAGCGGACAGGGGTATCCCTACGAGCAGTACTTC

CDR3 length: 15
D gene: -
clone size: -
J gene: TRBJ2-1
V gene: TRBV19
CDR3 protein: CAVADSGGLYNEQFF
CDR3 DNA: TGTGCCGTCGCAGACTCAGGGGGACTCTACAATGAGCAGTTCTTC

CDR3 length: 12
D gene: -
clone size: few
J gene: TRBJ2-7
V gene: TRBV5-1
CDR3 protein: CASSRGTYEQYF
CDR3 DNA: TGCGCCAGCAGCAGGGGCACCTACGAGCAGTACTTC

CDR3 length: 16
D gene: TRBD2
clone size: -
J gene: TRBJ2-6
V gene: TRBV14
CDR3 protein: CASSPRGGWVANVLTF
CDR3 DNA: TGTGCCAGCAGCCCTCGGGGGGGGTGGGTGGCCAACGTCCTGACTTTC

CDR3 length: 14
D gene: -
clone size: -
J gene: TRBJ1-1
V gene: TRBV6-5
CDR3 protein: CASRVDSLNTEAFF
CDR3 DNA: TGTGCCAGCCGCGTGGACAGTTTGAACACTGAAGCTTTCTTT